Below, 30 T cell receptor beta chains from the same sample are listed, as sequenced in a study of T cell responses to AZD1222 COVID-19 vaccine. Measured with immunoSEQ multiplex PCR; TCRdb has only the in-frame clones, and not every one. The sample lists 95,000 to 130,000 clones, 85% to 95% occurring once. Source: peripheral blood, taken on day 0 of AZD1222 vaccination. The receptors derive from an adult in good health.

The chain recombines TRBV7-9 with TRBJ2-3, with 7 positions matching TRBD2. The CDR3 is made up of 15 amino acids. V lost 2 bases and J lost 0; bases outside the gene matches: 2. The germline gives CDR1 SEHNR, CDR2 FQNEAQ (reference sequence). The CDR3 loop is CASSLREGSTDTQYF. In DNA, the CDR3 is TGTGCCAGCAGCTTAAGGGAGGGAAGCACAGATACGCAGTATTTT.

This sequence joins TRBV5-1 and TRBJ2-7, with D perhaps given as TRBD1 or TRBD2 (5 bases each). V was shortened by 4 bases and J by 7 bases, with 18 bases between the two germline ends. Germline V gene sequence: CDR1 SGHRS, CDR2 YFSETQ. The CDR3 spans 14 residues. DNA for the CDR3: TGCGCCAGCAGCCGGGACGGCTCCCCCGGGGAGCAGTACTTC. Encoded protein: CASSRDGSPGEQYF. Drawing the rest from reference TRBV5-1 and TRBJ2-7, the complete variable domain is KAGVTQTPRYLIKTRGQQVTLSCSPISGHRSVSWYQQTPGQGLQFLFEYFSETQRNKGNFPGRFSGRQFSNSRSEMNVSTLELGDSALYLCASSRDGSPGEQYFGPGTRLTVT.

This chain connects TRBV25-1 to TRBJ2-7, with D uncertain. The CDR3 extends over 14 amino acids. Trimming pared 3 bases from V and 2 bases from J, leaving 11 bases between. The germline gives CDR1 MGHDK, CDR2 SYGVNS. In nucleotides, the CDR3 is TGTGCCAGCAGTGAGATATACGACCCCTACGAGCAGTACTTC. Translated, it gives CASSEIYDPYEQYF.

The chain links TRBV28 to TRBJ1-4, with D unclear. Germline V CDR1 and CDR2: MDHEN, SYDVKM. The V end lost 7 bases, the J end lost 5 bases, and 11 bases lay between the germline ends. CDR3 length: 13 amino acids. CDR3 in DNA: TGTGCCAGCACTCTTCAGAGAAATGAAAAACTGTTTTTT. Its protein product is CASTLQRNEKLFF.

This chain links TRBV19 with TRBJ1-4, with TRBD1 matching over 12 bases. CDR3 length: 19 amino acids. Germline assignment: CDR1 LNHDA and CDR2 SQIVND (reference sequence). V shed 4 bases and J 4 bases; nucleotides not matched to a gene: 13. The DNA of the CDR3 is TGTGCCAGTAGTACCAGATCCGGGACAGGGGGCCGGGGTAATGAAAAACTGTTTTTT. This sequence encodes CASSTRSGTGGRGNEKLFF.

The chain uses TRBV18 and TRBJ2-7; TRBD1 might be the D (6 bases). Trimming removed 3 bases from V and 2 bases from J, with 14 bases in between. This CDR3 has 15 residues. Germline lookup yields CDR1 KGHSH and CDR2 LQKENI. The CDR3 here is CASSPGDTRTYEQYF. The CDR3 DNA is TGTGCCAGCTCACCGGGGGACACCCGTACCTACGAGCAGTACTTC.

With regard to this clone: One end of the junction fails to match germline, which may point to a read error. The V call is TRBV19, the J call TRBJ1-5; 9 positions match TRBD1. The CDR3 has 15 amino acids. In germline, CDR1 is LNHDA, CDR2 SQIVND (reference sequence). This chain's CDR3 is CASSIGTGKNLPQHF. In DNA form, the CDR3 reads TGTGCCAGTAGTATCGGGACAGGGAAAAATCTGCCCCAGCATTTT.

This chain uses TRBV7-9 with TRBJ1-1; possibly TRBD1 for D (6 bases). V shed 3 bases and J shed 1 base, with 9 bases lying between them. This CDR3 has 14 amino acids. CDR1 is SEHNR, CDR2 FQNEAQ, per germline (reference sequence). CDR3 sequence (DNA): TGTGCCAGCAGCTTTGGACAGCAGAACACTGAAGCTTTCTTT. Translated: CASSFGQQNTEAFF.

V is TRBV3-1 (or the pseudogene TRBV3-2) and J is TRBJ1-2; D call uncertain. The CDR3 is 16 amino acids. Germline V gene lookup returns CDR1 LGHDT and CDR2 YNNKEL (reference sequence). V lost 0 bases and J 0 bases, leaving 11 bases between the germline ends. The CDR3 coding sequence is TGTGCCAGCAGCCAAGATGGCGGCAGTACTAACTATGGCTACACCTTC. Its protein is CASSQDGGSTNYGYTF.

The V gene is TRBV6-5, the J gene TRBJ1-1; unclear D gene. CDR3 length equals 15 residues. CDR1 and CDR2 from the germline V gene are MNHEY and SVGAGI. V lost 0 bases and J 0 bases, leaving 8 bases between the germline ends. The CDR3 region has the DNA TGTGCCAGCAGTTACTCGTCGTCCATGAACACTGAAGCTTTCTTT. Protein product: CASSYSSSMNTEAFF.

V usage is TRBV6-5 and J usage is TRBJ1-2; a possible D gene is TRBD1 (5 bases). CDR3 size: 15 residues. Trimming took 2 bases from V and 6 from J, leaving 16 bases between them. The germline V gene encodes CDR1 MNHEY and CDR2 SVGAGI. CDR3 bases: TGTGCCAGCAGTTACATGGGGGAATTGGTTGATGGCTACACCTTC. Translation: CASSYMGELVDGYTF.

The chain combines TRBV10-1 with TRBJ1-1; D call uncertain. The CDR3 totals 13 residues. Germline CDR1 WNHNN, CDR2 SYGVQD (reference sequence). Trimming removed 4 bases at V and 0 bases at J, with 6 bases between. The CDR3 DNA reads TGCGCCAGCAGTGGCACAGTGAACACTGAAGCTTTCTTT. Its translation is CASSGTVNTEAFF.

J is TRBJ2-2 and V is TRBV19; D is perhaps TRBD1 (6 bases). The germline V gene has CDR1 LNHDA and CDR2 SQIVND (reference sequence). CDR3 size: 14 residues. Between the trimmed V and J ends, which lost 9 bases and 2 bases, there was a span of 13 bases. This CDR3 is CASLDRYNTGELFF. The CDR3 DNA reads as TGTGCCAGCCTCGACAGGTATAACACCGGGGAGCTGTTTTTT.

The gene calls are TRBV11-2 and TRBJ1-2; a weak D match, TRBD1 (6 bases). The CDR3 loop spans 15 amino acids. Germline CDR1 SGHAT, CDR2 FQNNGV. The germline V and J ends were trimmed by 7 bases and 2 bases, with 17 bases remaining between them. DNA for the CDR3: TGTGCCAGCACCAATGCGGGGGCCGGCAACTATGGCTACACCTTC. It yields the protein CASTNAGAGNYGYTF.

This clone showed up just once. This rearrangement joins TRBV24-1 to TRBJ1-2, with D perhaps matching TRBD1 (5 bases). Germline CDR1 is KGHDR and CDR2 is SFDVKD. V shed 8 bases and J shed 3 bases, with 15 bases lying between them. The CDR3 runs to 14 residues. CDR3 amino acids: CATTTSKGDYGYTF. The CDR3 nucleotides are TGTGCCACCACCACTAGTAAAGGGGACTATGGCTACACCTTC.

V usage is TRBV19 and J usage is TRBJ1-2; D gene ambiguous. V gave up 5 bases and J gave up 7 bases, with 14 bases separating them. This CDR3 is built from 13 residues. The germline gives CDR1 LNHDA, CDR2 SQIVND (reference sequence). The CDR3 nucleotides read TGTGCCAGTAGTGTCGGACCCTTGGGTGGCTACACCTTC. It translates to CASSVGPLGGYTF.

This clone was counted a few times. V is TRBV9 and J is TRBJ2-2, with 9 bases matching TRBD2. The CDR3 contains 14 residues. V dropped 0 bases and J dropped 7; count of bases not matched to a gene: 1. Per germline, CDR1 SGDLS and CDR2 YYNGEE. CDR3 bases: TGTGCCAGCAGCGTAGGCGGGGGGGTCGGGGAGCTGTTTTTT. It codes for CASSVGGGVGELFF. The variable domain in full, with the rest retrieved from reference TRBV9 and TRBJ2-2, is DSGVTQTPKHLITATGQRVTLRCSPRSGDLSVYWYQQSLDQGLQFLIQYYNGEERAKGNILERFSAQQFPDLHSELNLSSLELGDSALYFCASSVGGGVGELFFGEGSRLTVL.

In its sample, this clone was seen once. The chain uses TRBV27 and TRBJ1-6, with D perhaps matching TRBD1 (5 bases). Germline assignment: CDR1 MNHEY and CDR2 SMNVEV (reference sequence). The CDR3 spans 14 residues. The germline V and J ends were trimmed by 6 bases and 5 bases, with 11 bases remaining between them. CDR3 sequence: CASRAGRHNSPLHF. Here the CDR3 DNA reads TGTGCCAGCAGGGCGGGGCGGCATAATTCACCCCTCCACTTT.

The chain combines TRBV12-3 or TRBV12-4 with TRBJ1-2, with D possibly being TRBD1 (5 bases). Trimming stripped 6 bases from V and 5 bases from J, with 13 bases between. The CDR3 consists of 13 residues. The CDR3 DNA is TGTGCCAGCAGCCTAGGGGCGGGTTATGGCTACACCTTC. It yields the protein CASSLGAGYGYTF.

This sequence joins TRBV12-5 and TRBJ1-3; no firm D call. CDR1 LGHNT and CDR2 FRNRAP come from the germline V gene. Trimming stripped 2 bases from V and 6 bases from J, with 17 bases between. The CDR3 is made up of 16 amino acids. The DNA of the CDR3 is TGTGCTAGTGGTTTGTCTAGCAAGATTTTAGAAAACACCATATATTTT. Its translation: CASGLSSKILENTIYF.

The chain joins TRBV5-1 to TRBJ2-7, with D hard to call. This CDR3 spans 15 amino acids. The germline CDR1 and CDR2 sequences are SGHRS and YFSETQ. V was trimmed by 1 base and J by 2 bases, leaving 13 bases between them. CDR3 residues: CASSLSSGFTYEQYF. The DNA for the CDR3 is TGCGCCAGCAGCTTGTCCTCTGGATTCACCTACGAGCAGTACTTC.

This chain joins TRBV6-4 and TRBJ1-2; no firm D call. The CDR3 runs 14 residues. With 6 bases removed from V and 6 bases from J, the gap between germline ends came to 17 bases. CDR1 is MRHNA and CDR2 is SNTAGT in the germline V gene. CDR3 residues: CASRPSDGANGYTF. In DNA, the CDR3 is TGTGCCAGCAGACCATCGGACGGAGCGAATGGCTACACCTTC.

The V gene is TRBV27, the J gene TRBJ1-1; weak D call: TRBD1 (5 bases). The length of the CDR3 is 14 residues. Between the trimmed V and J ends, which lost 10 bases and 6 bases, there was a span of 21 bases. Germline V gives CDR1 MNHEY, CDR2 SMNVEV (reference sequence). The CDR3 region is CATFPWGRQSEAFF. DNA for the CDR3: TGTGCCACCTTTCCATGGGGACGCCAGTCTGAAGCTTTCTTT.

The chain recombines TRBV5-1 with TRBJ1-1; no definite D call. The CDR3 loop spans 14 amino acids. V was clipped by 4 bases and J by 4 bases, with 14 bases between them. Germline values: CDR1 SGHRS, CDR2 YFSETQ. CDR3 amino acids: CASSPRESGTEAFF. In DNA form, the CDR3 reads TGCGCCAGCAGCCCAAGGGAGAGTGGCACTGAAGCTTTCTTT.

The chain recombines TRBV18 with TRBJ1-6, with D unclear. The V end was cut by 0 bases, the J end by 0 bases, with 3 bases between. There are 15 residues in the CDR3. Per the germline V gene, CDR1 is KGHSH and CDR2 is LQKENI. Here the CDR3 DNA reads TGTGCCAGCTCACCACCGGGCTCCTATAATTCACCCCTCCACTTT. The encoded protein is CASSPPGSYNSPLHF.

The V call is TRBV11-1, the J call TRBJ1-4; D uncertain. Trimming removed 6 bases from V and 1 base from J, with 12 bases in between. The CDR3 extends over 15 amino acids. The germline V gene has CDR1 SGHAT and CDR2 FQDESV (reference sequence). In DNA form, the CDR3 reads TGTGCCAGCAGTCCCCACCTTGGAACTAATGAAAAACTGTTTTTT. Protein: CASSPHLGTNEKLFF. Drawing the rest from reference TRBV11-1 and TRBJ1-4, the complete variable domain is EAEVAQSPRYKITEKSQAVAFWCDPISGHATLYWYRQILGQGPELLVQFQDESVVDDSQLPKDRFSAERLKGVDSTLKIQPAELGDSAMYLCASSPHLGTNEKLFFGSGTQLSVL.

In this sample, this clone turned up a few times. This same CDR3 is encoded by further DNA sequences in the sample. The J gene is TRBJ1-2, the V gene TRBV27; TRBD1 is a possible D gene (5 bases). Trimming cost V 4 bases and J 2 bases, with 8 bases left between them. The germline V gene has CDR1 MNHEY and CDR2 SMNVEV (reference sequence). This CDR3 has 13 residues. The chain's CDR3 is CASSWDGNYGYTF. The CDR3 DNA sequence: TGTGCCAGCAGTTGGGACGGAAACTATGGCTACACCTTC.

This clone was counted once. The chain carries TRBV9 and TRBJ1-1; unclear D gene. There are 14 residues in the CDR3. Germline V gene lookup returns CDR1 SGDLS and CDR2 YYNGEE. Deletions cut 4 bases from V and 1 base from J, with 11 bases between. CDR3 sequence (DNA): TGTGCCAGCAGCCCCGTGGTAGGGAACACTGAAGCTTTCTTT. Protein product: CASSPVVGNTEAFF.

This clone was counted a single time. This chain uses TRBV9 with TRBJ1-1, with D unresolved. Germline V lookup: CDR1 SGDLS, CDR2 YYNGEE. Trimming pared 0 bases from V and 1 base from J, leaving 10 bases between. This CDR3 has 15 residues. The CDR3 DNA sequence: TGTGCCAGCAGCGTAGCGGGCCAGCCGAACACTGAAGCTTTCTTT. Amino acid sequence: CASSVAGQPNTEAFF.

The rearrangement uses TRBV29-1 and TRBJ1-5; D is uncertain. V lost 4 bases to trimming and J lost 2 bases, with 9 bases between them. The CDR3 runs to 13 residues. Looked up from germline, CDR1 is SQVTM and CDR2 is ANQGSEA. In nucleotides, the CDR3 is TGCAGCGTTGTCCAGGAGGGCAATCAGCCCCAGCATTTT. Translation gives CSVVQEGNQPQHF.